This is a list of T cell receptor beta chains from one sample in a study of blood T cell repertoires in COVID-19. The assay was immunoSEQ multiplex PCR, and TCRdb's table has in-frame clones only and misses some. The repertoire holds around 200,000 clones, with about 88% as singletons. Sample: peripheral blood. The receptors come from a man aged 35 to 55 with active or convalescent COVID-19. CDR3s include the opening cysteine and the closing phenylalanine or tryptophan. Fields, in order: clone size, J gene, V gene, D gene, CDR3 DNA, CDR3 protein. D genes are given only for firm matches. A row's size may be missing; if present it is once, few, many or a size class.

clone_size: few; j_call: TRBJ2-7; v_call: TRBV29-1; d_call: TRBD2; cdr3_nt: TGCAGCGTTGTATTGGTTGGGGGGGGCGAGCAGTACTTC; cdr3_aa: CSVVLVGGGEQYF
clone_size: .; j_call: TRBJ2-5; v_call: TRBV5-1; d_call: TRBD2; cdr3_nt: TGCGCCAGCACCCCCGGGACTAGCGGGGGGGGGCCAGAGACCCAGTACTTC; cdr3_aa: CASTPGTSGGGPETQYF
clone_size: few; j_call: TRBJ1-6; v_call: TRBV5-8; d_call: TRBD1; cdr3_nt: TGTGCCAGCAGCTTGGTAGACAGGGTGGGCTCACCCCTCCACTTT; cdr3_aa: CASSLVDRVGSPLHF
clone_size: .; j_call: TRBJ1-2; v_call: TRBV5-1; d_call: TRBD1; cdr3_nt: TGCGCCAGCAGCTTGACAGGGGGCGAATATGGCTACACCTTC; cdr3_aa: CASSLTGGEYGYTF
clone_size: .; j_call: TRBJ2-3; v_call: TRBV29-1; d_call: .; cdr3_nt: TGCAGCGTTGACCCCTCAGCAGGGGAAACTAGCACAGATACGCAGTATTTT; cdr3_aa: CSVDPSAGETSTDTQYF
clone_size: .; j_call: TRBJ2-2; v_call: TRBV7-3; d_call: TRBD1; cdr3_nt: TGTGCCAGCAGCAAGGACAGGGGAAAGGCCGGGGAGCTGTTTTTT; cdr3_aa: CASSKDRGKAGELFF
clone_size: .; j_call: TRBJ2-3; v_call: TRBV11-2; d_call: .; cdr3_nt: TGTGCCAGCAGCCCTATACCTAGCACAGATACGCAGTATTTT; cdr3_aa: CASSPIPSTDTQYF
clone_size: .; j_call: TRBJ2-6; v_call: TRBV7-2; d_call: .; cdr3_nt: TGTGCCAGCAGCCCGCATGGGGCCTCTGGGGCCAACGTCCTGACTTTC; cdr3_aa: CASSPHGASGANVLTF
clone_size: .; j_call: TRBJ2-7; v_call: TRBV19; d_call: .; cdr3_nt: TGTGCCAGTAGTCCGACAGCGGCCGGAGGCGGGGTCGCCAGAGACGAGCAGTACTTC; cdr3_aa: CASSPTAAGGGVARDEQYF
clone_size: .; j_call: TRBJ2-2; v_call: TRBV6-5; d_call: TRBD1; cdr3_nt: TGTGCCAGCAGTACCGGGACAGGGAACACCGGGGAGCTGTTTTTT; cdr3_aa: CASSTGTGNTGELFF
clone_size: .; j_call: TRBJ2-7; v_call: TRBV10-2; d_call: TRBD1; cdr3_nt: TGCGCCAATCCGTTACAGGGGCGCACCTACGAGCAGTACTTC; cdr3_aa: CANPLQGRTYEQYF
clone_size: .; j_call: TRBJ1-3; v_call: TRBV9; d_call: .; cdr3_nt: TGTGCCAGCAGCGCAGGTTCTGGAAACACCATATATTTT; cdr3_aa: CASSAGSGNTIYF
clone_size: .; j_call: TRBJ1-2; v_call: TRBV7-2; d_call: .; cdr3_nt: TGTGCCAGCAGCTTATTGGACATGCATACGGGCTACACCTTC; cdr3_aa: CASSLLDMHTGYTF
clone_size: .; j_call: TRBJ2-4; v_call: TRBV19; d_call: .; cdr3_nt: TGTGCCAGTAGTATAAGGGGACAATTTTTAGCCAAAAACATTCAGTACTTC; cdr3_aa: CASSIRGQFLAKNIQYF
clone_size: .; j_call: TRBJ1-1; v_call: TRBV19; d_call: .; cdr3_nt: TGTGCCAGTAGTATAGATCTTGGCGGAAACACTGAAGCTTTCTTT; cdr3_aa: CASSIDLGGNTEAFF
clone_size: .; j_call: TRBJ1-5; v_call: TRBV19; d_call: .; cdr3_nt: TGTGCCAGTAGTATCGATCGGGGTCAGCCCCAGCATTTT; cdr3_aa: CASSIDRGQPQHF
clone_size: .; j_call: TRBJ1-3; v_call: TRBV28; d_call: .; cdr3_nt: TGTGCCAGCCGGGACTTCCGTGGGGGGACGGCCATATATTTT; cdr3_aa: CASRDFRGGTAIYF
clone_size: .; j_call: TRBJ2-4; v_call: TRBV30; d_call: .; cdr3_nt: TGTGCCTGGAGTAGACAGTCTTTGTCCAAAAACATTCAGTACTTC; cdr3_aa: CAWSRQSLSKNIQYF
clone_size: .; j_call: TRBJ1-1; v_call: TRBV7-2; d_call: .; cdr3_nt: TGTGCCAGCAGCCCCCTAACTGAAGCTTTCTTT; cdr3_aa: CASSPLTEAFF
clone_size: once; j_call: TRBJ2-3; v_call: TRBV29-1; d_call: .; cdr3_nt: TGCAGCGTTGGGGGCTCGCAGACAGATACGCAGTATTTT; cdr3_aa: CSVGGSQTDTQYF
clone_size: .; j_call: TRBJ2-4; v_call: TRBV18; d_call: .; cdr3_nt: TGTGCCAGCTCACCACCGGGGCGGACCCTAGCCAAAAACATTCAGTACTTC; cdr3_aa: CASSPPGRTLAKNIQYF
clone_size: .; j_call: TRBJ2-1; v_call: TRBV15; d_call: TRBD1; cdr3_nt: TGTGCCACCAGCAGAGATCGGGGCAGGGGGCCGTTGGGTGAGCAGTTCTTC; cdr3_aa: CATSRDRGRGPLGEQFF
clone_size: .; j_call: TRBJ1-1; v_call: TRBV25-1; d_call: .; cdr3_nt: TGTGCCAGCAGTGAACCCCAGGGGAGGGTCACTGAAGCTTTCTTT; cdr3_aa: CASSEPQGRVTEAFF
clone_size: once; j_call: TRBJ1-2; v_call: TRBV5-4; d_call: .; cdr3_nt: TGTGCCAGCAGCTTGGAGGGACAAGGATGGGGTGGCTACACCTTC; cdr3_aa: CASSLEGQGWGGYTF
clone_size: .; j_call: TRBJ1-2; v_call: TRBV30; d_call: .; cdr3_nt: TGTGCCTTAGGCCCGCCAGGGGACCATGGCTACACCTTC; cdr3_aa: CALGPPGDHGYTF
clone_size: .; j_call: TRBJ2-5; v_call: TRBV4-1; d_call: TRBD1; cdr3_nt: TGCGCCAGCAGCGAAACCGGGACAGGGGATGAGACCCAGTACTTC; cdr3_aa: CASSETGTGDETQYF
clone_size: .; j_call: TRBJ2-3; v_call: TRBV7-2; d_call: TRBD2; cdr3_nt: TGTGCCAGCAGCTTAACCGGGACTAGCGGGAGAGATACGCAGTATTTT; cdr3_aa: CASSLTGTSGRDTQYF
clone_size: medium-sized; j_call: TRBJ2-3; v_call: TRBV9; d_call: TRBD2; cdr3_nt: TGTGCCAGCAGCGTAGATTTGCGGGGGGGAGCAGATACGCAGTATTTT; cdr3_aa: CASSVDLRGGADTQYF
clone_size: once; j_call: TRBJ1-5; v_call: TRBV28; d_call: .; cdr3_nt: TGTGCCAGCATCCCGGGGGGGGATGGGTTTAGTCAGCCCCAGCATTTT; cdr3_aa: CASIPGGDGFSQPQHF
clone_size: .; j_call: TRBJ2-3; v_call: TRBV9; d_call: .; cdr3_nt: TGTGCCAGCAGGGCGAGCTCGGGTAGCACAGATACGCAGTATTTT; cdr3_aa: CASRASSGSTDTQYF
clone_size: few; j_call: TRBJ1-4; v_call: TRBV30; d_call: .; cdr3_nt: TGTGCCTGGAGTGTACTTCTCCCTAGGGGGGAAAAACTGTTTTTT; cdr3_aa: CAWSVLLPRGEKLFF
clone_size: .; j_call: TRBJ1-4; v_call: TRBV5-1; d_call: TRBD1; cdr3_nt: TGCGCCAGCAGCTCGGACAGGGCTGAAAAACTGTTTTTT; cdr3_aa: CASSSDRAEKLFF
clone_size: .; j_call: TRBJ2-2; v_call: TRBV3-1/TRBV3-2; d_call: .; cdr3_nt: TGTGCCAGCAGCCCCCGGGGGACCGGGGAGCTGTTTTTT; cdr3_aa: CASSPRGTGELFF